This TCR beta chain was captured by sequencing in a study of cytotoxic CD8 clonotypes in ibrutinib-treated CLL. Study-wide results and limits: At progression, clonality fell back toward baseline after rising at ibrutinib response. Timing of sampling differed between sustained-remission and progressing patients.

TCRdb keeps only in-frame clones here, not all; method: immunoSEQ multiplex PCR. The table lists roughly 330,000 clones, over 60% of them singletons. Trimming pared 1 base from V and 0 bases from J, leaving 3 bases between. Germline CDR1 SGHAT, CDR2 FQDESV (reference sequence). There are 13 residues in the CDR3. For this clone: Antigen unknown.

The chain has TRBV11-1 and TRBJ2-5, with D unresolved. The sequence was obtained from a human donor with chronic lymphocytic leukemia. This material consisted of PBMCs, taken after 36 months of ibrutinib treatment. CDR3 sequence reads: CASSLDNQETQYF. The CDR3 nucleotides are TGTGCCAGCAGCTTAGACAACCAAGAGACCCAGTACTTC.